These 5 T cell receptor beta chains were all obtained from the same sample, sequenced in a study of blood T cell repertoires in COVID-19. Data came from immunoSEQ multiplex PCR; TCRdb stores just in-frame clones and leaves some out. Seen here are around 280,000 clones, nearly 90% observed once, and the top ten hold approximately 1.5%. The sequencing input was PBMCs or T cells enriched from blood (not recorded which). Receptor source: a woman between 18 and 30 years old with acute COVID-19.

This clone was counted a few times. The V gene is TRBV4-2, the J gene TRBJ2-3, with 8 positions matching TRBD2. The J segment lost 6 bases and the V segment lost 0 bases, leaving 17 bases of the junction unmatched. The CDR3 loop spans 19 amino acids. Germline V gene lookup returns CDR1 LGHNA and CDR2 YNFKEQ. CDR3 residues: CASSQEVSSGRPTGDTQYF. The CDR3 DNA reads TGTGCCAGCAGCCAAGAGGTGTCTAGCGGGCGACCGACCGGGGATACGCAGTATTTT.

The rearrangement joins TRBV5-1 to TRBJ2-7; 7 bases line up with TRBD1. Unmatched junction bases numbered 0, after V lost 0 bases and J lost 0 bases. This CDR3 region has 14 residues. In germline, CDR1 is SGHRS, CDR2 YFSETQ. DNA for the CDR3: TGCGCCAGCAGCTTGGGGGACAGCTCCTACGAGCAGTACTTC. It codes for CASSLGDSSYEQYF.

The rearrangement joins TRBV14 to TRBJ2-1; 14 bases agree with TRBD2. V shed 3 bases and J 6 bases; nucleotides not matched to a gene: 10. Germline-derived CDR1 and CDR2 are SGHDN and FVKESK. The CDR3 spans 18 residues. CDR3 amino acids: CASSHTRLAGGRFNEQFF. The DNA of the CDR3 is TGTGCCAGCAGCCACACCCGACTAGCGGGAGGGCGCTTCAATGAGCAGTTCTTC.

The rearrangement uses TRBV4-2 and TRBJ1-1; D gene ambiguous. V was cut by 1 base and J by 8 bases, with 23 bases left in between. This CDR3 is 17 amino acids long. From germline, CDR1 is LGHNA and CDR2 YNFKEQ. CDR3 residues: CASSQGAKTLSSVEAFF. The CDR3 nucleotides are TGTGCCAGCAGCCAAGGAGCGAAGACTCTATCCTCTGTCGAAGCTTTCTTT.

This rearrangement joins TRBV9 to TRBJ2-5; 7 bases align to TRBD2. Germline V gene sequence: CDR1 SGDLS, CDR2 YYNGEE. The CDR3 covers 16 residues. The V gene end was trimmed by 0 bases and the J gene end by 1 base; junction bases not matched to a gene: 6. CDR3 DNA: TGTGCCAGCAGCGTAGGCGCGGGAGTTCTCCAAGAGACCCAGTACTTC. Protein sequence: CASSVGAGVLQETQYF.